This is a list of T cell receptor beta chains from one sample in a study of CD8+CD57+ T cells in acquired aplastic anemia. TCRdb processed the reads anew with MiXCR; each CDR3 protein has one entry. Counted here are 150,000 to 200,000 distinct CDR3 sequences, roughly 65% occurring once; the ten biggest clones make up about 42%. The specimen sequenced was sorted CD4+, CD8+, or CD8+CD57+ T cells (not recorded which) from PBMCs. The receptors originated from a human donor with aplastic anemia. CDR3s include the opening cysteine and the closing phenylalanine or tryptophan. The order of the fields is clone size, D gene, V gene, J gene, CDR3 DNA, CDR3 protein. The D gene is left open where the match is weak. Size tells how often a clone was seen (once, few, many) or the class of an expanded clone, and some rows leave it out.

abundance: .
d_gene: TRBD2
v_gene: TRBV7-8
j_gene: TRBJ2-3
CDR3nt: TGTGCCGGCAGCATACTAGCGGGAGAAGATACGCAGTATTTT
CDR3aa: CAGSILAGEDTQYF

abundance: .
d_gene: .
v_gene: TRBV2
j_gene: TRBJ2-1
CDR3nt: TGTGCCTGCGGACTGTCGAGCTCCTACAATGAGCAGTTCTTC
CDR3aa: CACGLSSSYNEQFF

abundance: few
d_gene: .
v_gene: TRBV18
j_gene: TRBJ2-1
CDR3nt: TGTGCCAGCTCACCGCAGGGTGAGCAGTTCTTC
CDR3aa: CASSPQGEQFF

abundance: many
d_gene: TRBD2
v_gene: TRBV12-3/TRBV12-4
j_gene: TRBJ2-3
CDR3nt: TGTGCCAGCAGAACGACCGGGGGGGACACAGATACGCAGTATTTT
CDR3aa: CASRTTGGDTDTQYF

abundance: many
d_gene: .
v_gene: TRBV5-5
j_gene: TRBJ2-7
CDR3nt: TGTGCCAGCAGCTTGGCCCCCCCCTACGAGCAGTACTTC
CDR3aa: CASSLAPPYEQYF

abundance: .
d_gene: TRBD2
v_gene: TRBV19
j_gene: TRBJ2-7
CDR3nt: TGTGCCAGCAGCCAGGGACTAGCGGGGTACTACGAGCAGTACTTC
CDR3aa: CASSQGLAGYYEQYF

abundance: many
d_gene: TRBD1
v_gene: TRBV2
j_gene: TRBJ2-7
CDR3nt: TGTGCCTGTCAATCCCAGGGGGCCGACTACGAGCAGTACTTC
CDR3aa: CACQSQGADYEQYF

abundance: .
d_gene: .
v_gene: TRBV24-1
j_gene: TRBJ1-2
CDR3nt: TGTGCCACCAGGGAAGCCGGGGCTTCTGTCTACACCTTC
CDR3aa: CATREAGASVYTF

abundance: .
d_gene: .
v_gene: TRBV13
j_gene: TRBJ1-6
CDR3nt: TGTGCCAGCAGCTTAGCGGCAAGTGTTCGGTATAATCCACCCCTCCACTTT
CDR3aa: CASSLAASVRYNPPLHF

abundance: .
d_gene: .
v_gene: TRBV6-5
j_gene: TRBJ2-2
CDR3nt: TGTGCCAGCAGTTACAGGGGGGGACAGGGGGAGCTGTTTTTT
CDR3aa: CASSYRGGQGELFF

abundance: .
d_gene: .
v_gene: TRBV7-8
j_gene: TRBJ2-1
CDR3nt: TGTGCCAGCAGCTTGTGGCGGAACTCCTACAATGAGCAGTTCTTC
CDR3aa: CASSLWRNSYNEQFF

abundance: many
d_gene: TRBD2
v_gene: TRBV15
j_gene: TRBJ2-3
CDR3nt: TGTGCCACCAGCAGAGCCCGCGGGAGGGCCAAGTACACCACAGATACGCAGTATTTT
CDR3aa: CATSRARGRAKYTTDTQYF

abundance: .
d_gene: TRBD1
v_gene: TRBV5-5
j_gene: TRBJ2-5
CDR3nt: TGTGCCAGCAGCTTGCTCGACAGGGTTAAGGGGACCCAGTACTTC
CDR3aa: CASSLLDRVKGTQYF

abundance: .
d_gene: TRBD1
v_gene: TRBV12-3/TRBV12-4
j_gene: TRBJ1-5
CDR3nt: TGTGCCAGCACCGACAGGGGGAGTCCTCAGCCCCAGCATTTT
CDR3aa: CASTDRGSPQPQHF

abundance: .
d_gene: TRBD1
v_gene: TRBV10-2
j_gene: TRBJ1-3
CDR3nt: TGCGCCAGCAGTCGGGGACAGGATGGAAACACCATATATTTT
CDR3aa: CASSRGQDGNTIYF

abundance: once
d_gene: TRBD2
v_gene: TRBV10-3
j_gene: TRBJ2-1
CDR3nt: TGTGCCATCAGTGGCGCGACTAGCGGGAGCTATGAGCAGTTCTTC
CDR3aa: CAISGATSGSYEQFF

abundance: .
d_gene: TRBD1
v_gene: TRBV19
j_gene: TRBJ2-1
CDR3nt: TGTGCCAGTAGGGTGGGGGACAGGGACAATGAGCAGTTCTTC
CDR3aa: CASRVGDRDNEQFF

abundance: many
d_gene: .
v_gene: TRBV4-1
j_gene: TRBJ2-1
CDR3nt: TGCGCCAGCAGCCAACTTCCAGGGGATCACGAGCAGTTCTTC
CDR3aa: CASSQLPGDHEQFF

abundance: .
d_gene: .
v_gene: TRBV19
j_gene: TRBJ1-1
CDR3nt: TGTGCCAGTGGGATCTCAGGGGCGAGGACTGAAGCTTTCTTT
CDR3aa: CASGISGARTEAFF

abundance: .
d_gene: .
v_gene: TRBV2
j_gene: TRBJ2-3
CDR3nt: TGTGCCAGCAGTCTCCTTCGAGCGGTCCAAGGGGTGGCGCAGTATTTT
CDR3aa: CASSLLRAVQGVAQYF

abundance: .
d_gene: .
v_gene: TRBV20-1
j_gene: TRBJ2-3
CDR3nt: TGCAGTGCTAGAGCTGGGCCAGATACGCAGTATTTT
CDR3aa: CSARAGPDTQYF

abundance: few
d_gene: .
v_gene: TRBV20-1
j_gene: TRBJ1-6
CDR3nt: TGCAGTGCTAGATTGCCGGGGCCAAACGATTCACCCCTCCACTTT
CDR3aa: CSARLPGPNDSPLHF

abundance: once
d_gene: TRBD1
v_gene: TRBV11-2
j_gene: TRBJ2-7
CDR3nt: TGTGCCAGCCAGGACAGGGCCTACGAGCAGTACTTC
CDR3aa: CASQDRAYEQYF

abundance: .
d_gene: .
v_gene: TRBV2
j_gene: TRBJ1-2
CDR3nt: TGTGCCAGCCTCCCCGACAGGCCCTATGGCTACACCTTC
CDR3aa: CASLPDRPYGYTF

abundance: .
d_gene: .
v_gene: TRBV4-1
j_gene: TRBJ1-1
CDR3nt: TGCGCCAGCAGCCAAGGCCAGACAGGTGAAGCTTTCTTT
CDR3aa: CASSQGQTGEAFF

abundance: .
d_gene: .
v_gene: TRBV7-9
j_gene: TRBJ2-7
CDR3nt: TGTGCCAGCAGCTTACCGAACTACGAGCAGTACTTC
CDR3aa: CASSLPNYEQYF

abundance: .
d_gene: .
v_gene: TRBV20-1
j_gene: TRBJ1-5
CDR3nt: TGCAGTGCTAGAGGGACAGCCGGCAATCAGCCCCAGCATTTT
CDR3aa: CSARGTAGNQPQHF

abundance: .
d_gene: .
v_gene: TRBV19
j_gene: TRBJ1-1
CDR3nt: TGTGGCGTCGCAGGGACCCTGAACACTGAAGCTTTCTTT
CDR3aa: CGVAGTLNTEAFF

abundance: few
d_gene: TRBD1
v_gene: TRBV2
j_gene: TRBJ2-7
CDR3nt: TGTGCCATCAGTGCGGGACAGGCCTACGAGCAGTACTTC
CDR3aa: CAISAGQAYEQYF

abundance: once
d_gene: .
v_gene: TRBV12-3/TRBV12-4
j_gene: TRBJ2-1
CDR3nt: TGTGCCAGCAGCTCGAGCCCCGACCCTTACAATGAGCAGTTCTTC
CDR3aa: CASSSSPDPYNEQFF

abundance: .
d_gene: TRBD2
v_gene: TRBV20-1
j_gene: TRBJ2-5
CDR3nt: TGCAGTGCCAAGACTAGCGCAAGGACCCAGTACTTC
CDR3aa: CSAKTSARTQYF